Below, 17 T cell receptor beta chains from the same sample are listed, as sequenced in a study of shared clonotypes between healthy human individuals. Here immunoSEQ multiplex PCR was the method, and the copy in TCRdb shows in-frame clones only, minus some. Of around 600,000 clones detected, 95% appear once; the ten largest clones hold about 0.11%. Terminally differentiated effector memory CD45RA+ cells were excluded by CCR7 positive selection of CD45RO-negative cells. What was sequenced was naive CD8+ T cells sorted from blood. The receptors come from a woman in her twenties or thirties in good health.

This chain links TRBV19 with TRBJ1-5; 7 bases map to TRBD1. V was pared by 2 bases and J by 8 bases, with 9 bases of the junction left unmatched. Germline CDR1 LNHDA, CDR2 SQIVND (reference sequence). CDR3 length: 15 residues. In nucleotides, the CDR3 is TGTGCCAGTAGTATACTAACAGGGGCCATCGAGCCCCAGCATTTT. This gives the protein CASSILTGAIEPQHF.

J is TRBJ2-3 and V is TRBV7-9; D unresolved. Trimming took off 5 bases at V and 0 bases at J, with 21 bases between the two ends. Germline CDR1 is SEHNR and CDR2 is FQNEAQ (reference sequence). This CDR3 is built from 18 residues. The CDR3 nucleotides are TGTGCCAGCAGCCCCCCCCGCAGAACCACAACTAGCACAGATACGCAGTATTTT. It yields the protein CASSPPRRTTTSTDTQYF.

The V gene is TRBV5-4, the J gene TRBJ2-3; no definite D call. This CDR3 is built from 13 residues. Looked up from germline, CDR1 is SGHNT and CDR2 is YYREEE (reference sequence). V shed 4 bases and J shed 0 bases, with 6 bases lying between them. CDR3: CASSGFSTDTQYF. Written as DNA, the CDR3 is TGTGCCAGCAGCGGGTTTAGCACAGATACGCAGTATTTT.

The chain uses TRBV13 and TRBJ2-1; D gene unclear. Germline V lookup: CDR1 PRHDT, CDR2 FYEKMQ (reference sequence). This CDR3 is built from 15 residues. V lost 2 bases and J lost 4, with 12 bases in between. The CDR3 reads CASSLSSLGYNEQFF. The CDR3 bases are TGTGCCAGCAGCTTAAGTAGTCTCGGGTACAATGAGCAGTTCTTC.

This chain links TRBV7-9 with TRBJ2-3; D not resolved. V shed 2 bases and J shed 6 bases, with 6 bases lying between them. This CDR3 has 12 residues. The germline V gene encodes CDR1 SEHNR and CDR2 FQNEAQ (reference sequence). CDR3 protein: CASSLRVDTQYF. CDR3 DNA: TGTGCCAGCAGCTTAAGGGTGGATACGCAGTATTTT.

CDR3 DNA: TGTGCCAGCAGTCCGGCGGGCGAGCAGTACTTC. Protein sequence: CASSPAGEQYF. The genes are TRBV7-9 and TRBJ2-5, with TRBD2 as a possible D gene (5 bases). The end of the DNA is better explained by TRBJ2-7, so the J call may be wrong. This CDR3 has 11 amino acids. Germline CDR1 SEHNR, CDR2 FQNEAQ (reference sequence).

The chain employs TRBV27 and TRBJ2-5; TRBD2 aligns across 7 bases. The DNA end is a closer match to TRBJ2-7, so the J assignment may be wrong. Germline CDR1 reads MNHEY; CDR2 reads SMNVEV (reference sequence). The CDR3 extends over 13 amino acids. The CDR3 sequence: CASSRLADYEQYF. The CDR3, as DNA: TGTGCCAGCAGTCGTCTAGCGGACTACGAGCAGTACTTC.

CDR3 residues: CASSLDRSGRFYEQYF. CDR3 coding DNA: TGTGCCAGCAGCTTGGATCGTAGCGGGAGATTCTACGAGCAGTACTTC. This chain connects TRBV5-6 to TRBJ2-7; 9 bases map to TRBD2. This CDR3 comprises 16 residues. The V gene's germline CDR1 is SGHDT and CDR2 YYEEEE. The V segment lost 0 bases and the J segment 3 bases; nucleotides outside the gene matches: 7.

This clone appeared a single time. J is TRBJ2-7 and V is TRBV6-5; D remains ambiguous. Trimming shortened V by 8 bases and J by 4 bases, and 9 bases separated the two germline ends. This CDR3 has 11 residues. Germline CDR1 MNHEY, CDR2 SVGAGI. CDR3 in DNA: TGTGCCAGCGGTGCAGGATACGAGCAGTACTTC. Translation: CASGAGYEQYF.

This chain links TRBV6-6 with TRBJ2-7, with 7 nucleotides matching TRBD1. J gave up 2 bases and V 5 bases, and 9 bases lay outside the gene matches. Germline CDR1 MNHNY, CDR2 SVGAGI (reference sequence). The CDR3 sequence is 15 residues long. For the CDR3, the DNA is TGTGCCAGCAGTCCCACAGGGGCATACCCCTACGAGCAGTACTTC. This sequence encodes CASSPTGAYPYEQYF.

The V gene is TRBV29-1, the J gene TRBJ2-7, with 8 bases lining up with TRBD2. Unmatched junction bases numbered 9, after V lost 6 bases and J lost 5 bases. CDR3 length: 13 amino acids. Looked up from germline, CDR1 is SQVTM and CDR2 is ANQGSEA. CDR3 residues: CSVGLAGYHEQYF. The CDR3, as DNA: TGCAGCGTGGGATTAGCGGGATATCACGAGCAGTACTTC.

This chain joins TRBV7-3 and TRBJ2-3; 10 bases agree with TRBD2. Losses at the gene ends were 3 bases for V and 5 bases for J; bases not matched to a gene: 2. Germline values: CDR1 SGHTA, CDR2 FQGTGA. The CDR3 sequence is 14 residues long. The CDR3 bases are TGTGCCAGCAGCTTCCGACTAGCGGGAGATACGCAGTATTTT. Residues: CASSFRLAGDTQYF.

V is TRBV6-5 and J is TRBJ1-1; D is unclear. Per the germline V gene, CDR1 is MNHEY and CDR2 is SVGAGI. V dropped 2 bases and J dropped 0 bases, with 13 bases sitting between them. The CDR3 is made up of 16 amino acids. Written as DNA, the CDR3 is TGTGCCAGCAGTTACGGTTTGGAGGGTTTGAACACTGAAGCTTTCTTT. Amino acid sequence: CASSYGLEGLNTEAFF.

The genes are TRBV27 and TRBJ1-5; 9 bases line up with TRBD1. The CDR3 is 15 residues long. Germline loops: CDR1 MNHEY, CDR2 SMNVEV (reference sequence). V shed 6 bases, J shed 0 bases, and the junction held 3 bases outside the gene matches. The CDR3 sequence is CASRDRGYSNQPQHF. The CDR3 coding sequence is TGTGCCAGCAGGGACAGGGGCTATAGCAATCAGCCCCAGCATTTT.

V is TRBV2 and J is TRBJ2-7; 7 nucleotides match TRBD1. The CDR3 spans 14 residues. CDR1 and CDR2 (germline): SNHLY, FYNNEI. Trimming took 0 bases from V and 4 from J; bases not matched to a gene: 3. CDR3 sequence reads: CASSEAQGWYEQYF. The CDR3 DNA follows: TGTGCCAGCAGTGAAGCACAGGGGTGGTACGAGCAGTACTTC.

The chain couples TRBV2 to TRBJ2-7, with 9 bases matching TRBD2. The CDR3 is made up of 15 amino acids. J gave up 1 base and V 5 bases, and 6 bases lay outside the gene matches. Germline V lookup: CDR1 SNHLY, CDR2 FYNNEI. The CDR3 loop is CASSSPGLASYEQYF. The CDR3 DNA is TGTGCCAGCAGTTCCCCGGGACTAGCATCCTACGAGCAGTACTTC.

This clone appeared once. The chain is built from TRBV5-6 and TRBJ2-7; the match to TRBD2 covers 10 bases. Germline V gives CDR1 SGHDT, CDR2 YYEEEE. V was clipped by 3 bases and J by 4 bases; unmatched bases: 4. The CDR3 extends over 14 amino acids. The CDR3 is CASSSGLANYEQYF. The CDR3 bases are TGTGCCAGCAGCTCGGGACTAGCGAATTACGAGCAGTACTTC.